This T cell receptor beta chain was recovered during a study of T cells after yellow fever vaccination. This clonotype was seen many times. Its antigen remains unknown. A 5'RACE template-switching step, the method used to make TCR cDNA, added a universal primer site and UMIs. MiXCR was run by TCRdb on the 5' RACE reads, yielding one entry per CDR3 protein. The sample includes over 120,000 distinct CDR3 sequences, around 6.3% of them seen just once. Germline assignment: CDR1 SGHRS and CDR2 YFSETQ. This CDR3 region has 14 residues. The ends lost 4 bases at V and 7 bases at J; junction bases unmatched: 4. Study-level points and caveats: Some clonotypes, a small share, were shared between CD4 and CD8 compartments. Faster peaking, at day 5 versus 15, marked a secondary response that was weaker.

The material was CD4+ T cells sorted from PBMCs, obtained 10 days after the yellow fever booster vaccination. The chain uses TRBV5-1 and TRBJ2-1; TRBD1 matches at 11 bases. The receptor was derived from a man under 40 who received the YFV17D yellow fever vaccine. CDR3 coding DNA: TGCGCCAGCAGCGGACAGGGGGCGTTAAATGAGCAGTTCTTC. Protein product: CASSGQGALNEQFF.